This T cell receptor beta chain was recovered during a study of blood T cell repertoires in COVID-19. Across about two dozen US areas, participants ranged in age from about 18 to 90 years. Participant-given clinical history determined each cohort assignment. Only in-frame clones appear in the TCRdb table, and some are missing; sequencing was by immunoSEQ multiplex PCR. The sample includes about 210,000 clones, approximately 90% of them seen just once. This clonotype was obtained from a woman in her forties with acute COVID-19. Material for sequencing was PBMCs or T cells enriched from blood (not recorded which).

CDR3 in amino acids: CASGQGARELFF. CDR3 nucleotides: TGTGCCAGCGGACAGGGGGCTAGGGAGCTGTTTTTT. The rearrangement uses TRBV3-1 (or the pseudogene TRBV3-2) and TRBJ2-2; 11 positions match TRBD1. The CDR3 contains 12 residues. Germline V lookup: CDR1 LGHDT, CDR2 YNNKEL (reference sequence). The trim removed 8 bases at V and 9 bases at J, leaving 2 bases unmatched.